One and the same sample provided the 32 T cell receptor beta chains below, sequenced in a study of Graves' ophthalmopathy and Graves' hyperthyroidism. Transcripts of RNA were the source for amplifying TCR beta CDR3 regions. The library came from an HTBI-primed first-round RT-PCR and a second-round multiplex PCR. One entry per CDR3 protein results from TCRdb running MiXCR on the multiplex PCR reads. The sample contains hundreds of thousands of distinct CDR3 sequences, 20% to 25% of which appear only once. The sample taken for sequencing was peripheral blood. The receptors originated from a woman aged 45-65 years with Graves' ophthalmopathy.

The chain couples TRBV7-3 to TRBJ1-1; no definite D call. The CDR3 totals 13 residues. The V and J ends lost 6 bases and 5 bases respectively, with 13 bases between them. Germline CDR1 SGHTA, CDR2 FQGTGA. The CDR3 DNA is TGTGCCAGCAGTCCGGACTCGCGAACTGAAGCTTTCTTT. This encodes CASSPDSRTEAFF.

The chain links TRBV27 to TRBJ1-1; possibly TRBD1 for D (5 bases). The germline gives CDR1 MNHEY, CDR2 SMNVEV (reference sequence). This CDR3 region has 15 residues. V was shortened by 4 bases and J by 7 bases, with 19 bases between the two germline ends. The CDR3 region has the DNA TGTGCCAGCAGTTCTGAATACAGGACTGCTATTGAAGCTTTCTTT. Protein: CASSSEYRTAIEAFF.

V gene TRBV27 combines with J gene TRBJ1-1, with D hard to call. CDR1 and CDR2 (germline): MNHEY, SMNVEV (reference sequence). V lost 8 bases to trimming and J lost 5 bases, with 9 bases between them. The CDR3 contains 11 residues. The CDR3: CASGGWTEAFF. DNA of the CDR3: TGTGCCAGCGGCGGTTGGACTGAAGCTTTCTTT.

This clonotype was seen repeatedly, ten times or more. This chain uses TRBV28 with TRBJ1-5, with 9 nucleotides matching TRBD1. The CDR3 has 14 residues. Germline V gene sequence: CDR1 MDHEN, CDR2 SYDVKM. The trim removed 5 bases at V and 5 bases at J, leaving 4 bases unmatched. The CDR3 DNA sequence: TGTGCCAGCAGTACTACAGGGGGCTATCAGCCCCAGCATTTT. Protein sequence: CASSTTGGYQPQHF.

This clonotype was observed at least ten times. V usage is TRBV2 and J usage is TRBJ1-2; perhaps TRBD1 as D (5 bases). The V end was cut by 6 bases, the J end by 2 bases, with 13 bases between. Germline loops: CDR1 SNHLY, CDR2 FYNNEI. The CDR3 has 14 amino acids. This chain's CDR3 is CASSQRGGNYGYTF. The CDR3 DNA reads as TGTGCCAGCAGCCAGAGGGGAGGCAACTATGGCTACACCTTC.

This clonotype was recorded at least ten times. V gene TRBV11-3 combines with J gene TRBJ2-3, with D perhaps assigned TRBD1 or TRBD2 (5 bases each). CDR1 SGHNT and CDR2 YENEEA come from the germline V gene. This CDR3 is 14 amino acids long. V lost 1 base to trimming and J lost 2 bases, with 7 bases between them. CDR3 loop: CASSLGGVTDTQYF. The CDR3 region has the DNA TGTGCCAGCAGCTTAGGAGGGGTCACAGATACGCAGTATTTT.

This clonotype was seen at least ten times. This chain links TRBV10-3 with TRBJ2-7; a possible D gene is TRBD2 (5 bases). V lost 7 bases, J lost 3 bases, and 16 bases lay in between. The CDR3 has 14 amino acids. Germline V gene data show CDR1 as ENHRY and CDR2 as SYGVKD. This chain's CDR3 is CAINSGAPNYEQYF. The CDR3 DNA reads TGTGCCATCAACAGCGGAGCACCAAACTACGAGCAGTACTTC.

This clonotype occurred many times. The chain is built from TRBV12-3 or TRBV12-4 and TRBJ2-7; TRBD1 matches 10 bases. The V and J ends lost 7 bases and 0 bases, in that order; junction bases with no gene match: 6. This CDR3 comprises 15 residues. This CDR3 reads CASKTGTGVSYEQYF. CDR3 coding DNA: TGTGCCAGCAAAACCGGGACAGGGGTCTCCTACGAGCAGTACTTC.

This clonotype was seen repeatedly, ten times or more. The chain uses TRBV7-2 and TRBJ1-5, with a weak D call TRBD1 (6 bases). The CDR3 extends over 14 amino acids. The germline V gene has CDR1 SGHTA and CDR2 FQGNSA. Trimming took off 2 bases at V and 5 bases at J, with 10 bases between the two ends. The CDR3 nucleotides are TGTGCCAGCAGCTTAACGGGGGGCGATCAGCCCCAGCATTTT. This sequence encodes CASSLTGGDQPQHF.

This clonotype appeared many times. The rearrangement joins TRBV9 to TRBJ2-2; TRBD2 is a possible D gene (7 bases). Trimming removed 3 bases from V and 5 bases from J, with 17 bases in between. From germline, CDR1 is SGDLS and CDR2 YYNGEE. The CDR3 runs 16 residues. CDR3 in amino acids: CASSGSPRGRTGELFF. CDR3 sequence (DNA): TGTGCCAGCAGCGGAAGCCCGCGGGGGCGGACCGGGGAGCTGTTTTTT.

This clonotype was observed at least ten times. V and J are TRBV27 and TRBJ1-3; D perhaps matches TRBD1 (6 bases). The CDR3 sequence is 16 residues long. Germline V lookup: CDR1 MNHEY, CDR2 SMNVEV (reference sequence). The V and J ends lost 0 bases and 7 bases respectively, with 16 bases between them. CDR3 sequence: CASSLSAGDVGNTIYF. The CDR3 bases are TGTGCCAGCAGTTTATCGGCAGGGGACGTAGGGAACACCATATATTTT.

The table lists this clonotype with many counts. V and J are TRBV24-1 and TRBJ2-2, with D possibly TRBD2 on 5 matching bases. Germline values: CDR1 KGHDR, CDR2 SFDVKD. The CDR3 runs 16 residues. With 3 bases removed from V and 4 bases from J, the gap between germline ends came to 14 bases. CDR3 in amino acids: CATSDQFPGSTGELFF. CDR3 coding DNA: TGTGCCACCAGTGATCAATTCCCGGGGAGCACCGGGGAGCTGTTTTTT.

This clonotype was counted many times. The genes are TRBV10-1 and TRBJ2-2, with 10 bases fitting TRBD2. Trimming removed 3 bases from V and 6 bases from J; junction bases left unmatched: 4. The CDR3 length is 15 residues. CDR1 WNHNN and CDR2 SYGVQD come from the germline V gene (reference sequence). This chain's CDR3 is CASSESLAGAGELFF. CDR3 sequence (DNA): TGCGCCAGCAGTGAAAGCCTAGCGGGAGCCGGGGAGCTGTTTTTT.

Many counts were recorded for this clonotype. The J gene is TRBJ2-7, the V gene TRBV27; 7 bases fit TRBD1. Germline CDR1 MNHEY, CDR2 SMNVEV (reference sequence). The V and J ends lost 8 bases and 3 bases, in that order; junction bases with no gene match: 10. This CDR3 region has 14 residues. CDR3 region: CASLPGQIDYEQYF. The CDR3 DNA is TGTGCCAGCTTACCGGGACAGATAGACTACGAGCAGTACTTC.

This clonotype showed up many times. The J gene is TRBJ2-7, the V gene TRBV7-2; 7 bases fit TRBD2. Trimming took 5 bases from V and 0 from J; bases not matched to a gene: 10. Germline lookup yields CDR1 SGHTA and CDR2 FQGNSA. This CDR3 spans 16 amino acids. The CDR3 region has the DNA TGTGCCAGCAGCCCCCAGGCGGGAGAGATCTCCTACGAGCAGTACTTC. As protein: CASSPQAGEISYEQYF.

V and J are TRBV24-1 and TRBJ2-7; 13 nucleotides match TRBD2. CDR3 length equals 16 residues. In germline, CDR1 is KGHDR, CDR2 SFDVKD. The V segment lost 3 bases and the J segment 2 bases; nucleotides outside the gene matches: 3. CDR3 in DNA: TGTGCCACCAGTGATGGACTAGCGGGGGAGCCCTACGAGCAGTACTTC. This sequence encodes CATSDGLAGEPYEQYF.

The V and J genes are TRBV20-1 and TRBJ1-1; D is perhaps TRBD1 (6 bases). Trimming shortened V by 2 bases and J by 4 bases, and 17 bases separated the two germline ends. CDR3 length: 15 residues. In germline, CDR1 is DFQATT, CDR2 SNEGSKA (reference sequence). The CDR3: CSARPATGTGTEAFF. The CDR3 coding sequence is TGCAGTGCTAGACCCGCGACAGGCACTGGCACTGAAGCTTTCTTT.

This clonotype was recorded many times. The CDR3: CASSERATGQPQHF. The CDR3, as DNA: TGTGCCAGCAGTGAACGGGCCACGGGTCAGCCCCAGCATTTT. This sequence joins TRBV25-1 and TRBJ1-5; D gene uncertain. This CDR3 has 14 amino acids. V was shortened by 2 bases and J by 6 bases, with 11 bases between the two germline ends. The germline V gene encodes CDR1 MGHDK and CDR2 SYGVNS.

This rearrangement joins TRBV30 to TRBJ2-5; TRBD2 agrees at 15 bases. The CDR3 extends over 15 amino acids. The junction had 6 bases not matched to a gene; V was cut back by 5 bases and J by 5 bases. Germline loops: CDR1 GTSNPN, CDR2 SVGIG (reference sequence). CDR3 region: CAWSLGLAGGETQYF. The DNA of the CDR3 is TGTGCCTGGTCCCTGGGACTAGCGGGAGGTGAGACCCAGTACTTC.

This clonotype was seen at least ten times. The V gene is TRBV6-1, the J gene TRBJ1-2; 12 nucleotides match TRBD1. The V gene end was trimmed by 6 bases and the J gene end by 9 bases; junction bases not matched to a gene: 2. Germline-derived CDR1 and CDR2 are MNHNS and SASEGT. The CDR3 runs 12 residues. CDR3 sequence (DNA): TGTGCCAGCAGGGGGACAGGGGGCAGCTACACCTTC. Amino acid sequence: CASRGTGGSYTF.

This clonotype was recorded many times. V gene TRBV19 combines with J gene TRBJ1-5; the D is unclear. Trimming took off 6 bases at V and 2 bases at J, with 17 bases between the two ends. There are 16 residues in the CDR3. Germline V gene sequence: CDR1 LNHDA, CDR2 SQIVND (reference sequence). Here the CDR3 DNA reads TGTGCCAGTAGCGTTTCCGGGGTACGGGGCAATCAGCCCCAGCATTTT. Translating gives CASSVSGVRGNQPQHF.

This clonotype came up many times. CDR3 DNA sequence: TGCGCCAGCAGCCATGGGCCCAGGGGGCGCAACTATGGCTACACCTTC. Its translation is CASSHGPRGRNYGYTF. The rearrangement joins TRBV4-1 to TRBJ1-2; 8 bases line up with TRBD1. Germline trimming cut 3 bases from V and 2 bases from J; bases unmatched to any gene: 8. This CDR3 is built from 16 residues. CDR1 and CDR2 from the germline V gene are MGHRA and YSYEKL.

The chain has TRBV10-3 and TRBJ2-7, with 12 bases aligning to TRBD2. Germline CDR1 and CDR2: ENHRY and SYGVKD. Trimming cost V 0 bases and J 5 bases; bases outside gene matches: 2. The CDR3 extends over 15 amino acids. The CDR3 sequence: CAISESGTSGHEQYF. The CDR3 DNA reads TGTGCCATCAGTGAGTCCGGGACTAGCGGGCACGAGCAGTACTTC.

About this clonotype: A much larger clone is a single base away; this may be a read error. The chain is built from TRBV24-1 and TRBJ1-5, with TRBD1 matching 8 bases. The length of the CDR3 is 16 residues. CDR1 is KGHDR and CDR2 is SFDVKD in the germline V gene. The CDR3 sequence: CATSDNRGTSNQPQPF. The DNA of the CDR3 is TGTGCCACCAGCGACAACAGGGGGACTAGCAATCAGCCCCAGCCTTTT.

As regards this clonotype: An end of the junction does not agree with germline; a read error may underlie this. The CDR3 DNA reads TGTGCCAGCAGGGAAGGGTCCTCGGCACTCGAGCAGTACTTC. Protein sequence: CASREGSSALEQYF. This chain uses TRBV6-1 with TRBJ2-7; D not resolved. This CDR3 is built from 14 residues. Looked up from germline, CDR1 is MNHNS and CDR2 is SASEGT.

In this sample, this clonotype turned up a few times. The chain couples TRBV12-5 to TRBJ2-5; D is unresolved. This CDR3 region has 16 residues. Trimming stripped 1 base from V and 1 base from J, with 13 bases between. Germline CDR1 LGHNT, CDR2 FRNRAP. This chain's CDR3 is CASGLASGSPQETQYF. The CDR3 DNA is TGTGCTAGTGGTTTGGCCTCCGGATCCCCCCAAGAGACCCAGTACTTC. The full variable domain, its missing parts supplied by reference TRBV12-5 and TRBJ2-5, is DARVTQTPRHKVTEMGQEVTMRCQPILGHNTVFWYRQTMMQGLELLAYFRNRAPLDDSGMPKDRFSAEMPDATLATLKIQPSEPRDSAVYFCASGLASGSPQETQYFGPGTRLLVL.

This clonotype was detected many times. The CDR3 spells CASSIGQRNQPQHF. The CDR3 DNA sequence: TGTGCCAGTAGTATAGGACAACGCAATCAGCCCCAGCATTTT. The V gene is TRBV19, the J gene TRBJ1-5; D is uncertain. V lost 1 base to trimming and J lost 2 bases, with 6 bases between them. The CDR3 sequence is 14 residues long. CDR1 is LNHDA, CDR2 SQIVND, per germline (reference sequence).

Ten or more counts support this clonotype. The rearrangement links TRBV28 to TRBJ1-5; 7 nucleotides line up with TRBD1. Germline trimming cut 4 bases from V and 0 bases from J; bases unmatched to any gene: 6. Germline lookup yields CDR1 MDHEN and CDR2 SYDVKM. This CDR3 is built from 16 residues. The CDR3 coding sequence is TGTGCCAGCAGTTCGAGACAGGGCACTAGCAATCAGCCCCAGCATTTT. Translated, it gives CASSSRQGTSNQPQHF.

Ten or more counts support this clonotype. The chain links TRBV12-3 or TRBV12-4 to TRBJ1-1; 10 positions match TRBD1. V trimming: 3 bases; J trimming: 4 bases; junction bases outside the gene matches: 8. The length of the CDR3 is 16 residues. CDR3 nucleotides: TGTGCCAGCAGTTTCCTGACAGGGGGCATCGGCACTGAAGCTTTCTTT. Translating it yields CASSFLTGGIGTEAFF.

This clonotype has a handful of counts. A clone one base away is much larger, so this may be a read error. The CDR3 loop is CASSASETGELFF. CDR3 sequence (DNA): TGTGCCAGCAGTGCTAGCGAGACCGGGGAGCTGTTTTTT. The J gene is TRBJ2-2, the V gene TRBV6-4; a weak D match, TRBD2 (6 bases). V dropped 4 bases and J dropped 5 bases, with 8 bases sitting between them. The length of the CDR3 is 13 residues. Germline CDR1 is MRHNA and CDR2 is SNTAGT.

The CDR3 is CASSYLQGTGELFF. The CDR3 bases are TGTGCCAGCAGTTATTTACAGGGAACCGGGGAGCTGTTTTTT. V gene TRBV6-2 or TRBV6-3 combines with J gene TRBJ2-2; D may be TRBD1 (6 bases). Germline assignment: CDR1 MNHEY and CDR2 SVGEGT. The CDR3 has 14 amino acids. Trimming shortened V by 3 bases and J by 5 bases, and 10 bases separated the two germline ends.

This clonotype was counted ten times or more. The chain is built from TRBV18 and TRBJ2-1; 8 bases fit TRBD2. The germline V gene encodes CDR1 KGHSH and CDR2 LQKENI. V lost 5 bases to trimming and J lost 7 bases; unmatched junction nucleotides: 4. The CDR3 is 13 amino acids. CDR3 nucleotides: TGTGCCAGCTCATCCACGGGGGGGAATGAGCAGTTCTTC. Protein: CASSSTGGNEQFF.